This T cell receptor beta chain was identified during a study of T cells after yellow fever vaccination (dated by TCRdb to the late 2010s). Study-wide context: Libraries from fractions with low cell numbers were prepared with the SMART-Seq v4 Ultra Low Input RNA kit. Bulk TCR alpha and beta repertoires were sequenced longitudinally to track T-cell clones before and after primary and booster YFV17D yellow fever vaccination. Bulk PBMC replicates and cell subsets were isolated from blood drawn at multiple timepoints before and after both primary and secondary immunization. Two healthy male donors made up the cohort, one aged 18 to 29 years and the other aged 30 to 39 years. Findings and caveats that apply to the study as a whole: Most clones expanded after primary vaccination were re-detected after the booster (around 96% of CD4 and around 88% of CD8), suggesting broad memory maintenance. Because the study included only a couple of donors, the extent to which the findings can be generalized is limited. Compared with the primary T-cell response, the secondary T-cell response was faster but weaker, reaching its peak on day 5 rather than on day 15. A small share of clonotypes was detected in both CD4 and CD8 compartments, with the overlap likely arising from convergent recombination. Computational filtering was needed because FACS-sorted repertoires could contain abundant contaminating clonotypes from the bulk population.

As encoded in the germline V gene (reference sequence), CDR1 is SEHNR while CDR2 is FQNEAQ. The CDR3 holds 14 amino acids from the cysteine to the phenylalanine. The read is trimmed to its CDR3 DNA, 42 bases read in frame from base 1. V was cut back by 1 base and J by 5 bases, leaving a gap of 11 bases between them. The treatment or condition label here, explained by the study, means: live attenuated yellow fever vaccine strain. At every blood-draw timepoint, two biological replicates of bulk PBMCs were collected. A standard Ficoll-Paque protocol was used to isolate PBMCs from peripheral blood. RNA was extracted with TriZol from bulk PBMCs, CD4 and CD8 fractions, and dextramer-positive and dextramer-negative fractions. This clonotype was counted between two and nine times. The antigen it binds to is not known. It has no much larger one-base neighbor in the sample; base qualities were not kept. TCR cDNA was made using 5'RACE template switching, a step that added a universal primer site and unique molecular identifiers. Priming for cDNA synthesis came from both the TCR alpha and TCR beta constant segments. Two PCR steps were used to amplify libraries, with sample barcodes and sequencing adapters being added in the second step. Sequencing of libraries was done on Illumina HiSeq 2500 (2x100 bp) or NovaSeq (2x150 bp). The published analysis was carried out like this. MIGEC was used to demultiplex reads and collapse the reads into UMI consensus sequences, and MiXCR was used for V(D)J alignment. Vaccine-responding clonotypes were identified with edgeR using replicate PBMC samples, with FDR below 0.01 and a log2 fold change above 5 up to day 15 being required. Each bulk clonotype was labeled CD4 or CD8 based on which sequenced repertoire, CD4 or CD8, contained the clonotype at higher abundance. Using fastp trimming at Q25 and MiXCR clonotype assembly, TCRdb reanalyzed the public sequencing data and kept in-frame beta chains. One record per CDR3 amino acid sequence lists the most common genes and DNA. TCRdb, not the original authors, processed these V and J calls. Within this sample are more than 450,000 distinct CDR3 sequences, with 20% to 25% of them counted one time only. Jointly, the top ten make up approximately 15% of the sample.

The sample here was PBMCs, taken 20 to 25 days after the first yellow fever vaccination. The source is a man younger than 35 who received the YFV17D yellow fever vaccine. The V gene is TRBV7-9 and the J gene is TRBJ1-2; TRBD1 is possibly the D segment (6 matching bases). The CDR3 reads CASSLGMQGYGYTF. The sequenced DNA is TGTGCCAGCAGCTTAGGCATGCAGGGGTATGGCTACACCTTC.